Below are 30 T cell receptor beta chains sequenced from a single sample in a study of T cell responses to AZD1222 COVID-19 vaccine. The data were produced by immunoSEQ multiplex PCR, yet TCRdb's version contains in-frame clones alone and is incomplete. This sample has roughly 170,000 clones, with approximately 93% found just once. Specimen: peripheral blood, collected on day 0 of AZD1222 vaccination. These receptors were obtained from an adult in good health.

The rearrangement joins TRBV29-1 to TRBJ1-2; D remains ambiguous. Per the germline V gene, CDR1 is SQVTM and CDR2 is ANQGSEA. This CDR3 has 13 amino acids. V was shortened by 6 bases and J by 4 bases, with 15 bases between the two germline ends. The CDR3, as DNA: TGCAGCGTAACGACAAACACTGGCTATGGCTACACCTTC. It yields the protein CSVTTNTGYGYTF.

This chain uses TRBV5-1 with TRBJ1-2; 7 bases are shared with TRBD1. Germline CDR1 reads SGHRS; CDR2 reads YFSETQ. V lost 1 base to trimming and J lost 3 bases; unmatched junction nucleotides: 6. The CDR3 sequence is 15 residues long. The CDR3 loop is CASSLLTGIDYGYTF. The CDR3 nucleotides are TGCGCCAGCAGCTTGTTGACAGGGATTGACTATGGCTACACCTTC. The whole variable domain, remainder taken from reference TRBV5-1 and TRBJ1-2, is KAGVTQTPRYLIKTRGQQVTLSCSPISGHRSVSWYQQTPGQGLQFLFEYFSETQRNKGNFPGRFSGRQFSNSRSEMNVSTLELGDSALYLCASSLLTGIDYGYTFGSGTRLTVV.

The chain recombines TRBV13 with TRBJ2-7, with TRBD1 matching over 8 bases. This CDR3 contains 15 residues. The germline V gene encodes CDR1 PRHDT and CDR2 FYEKMQ (reference sequence). The ends lost 4 bases at V and 1 base at J; junction bases unmatched: 6. The CDR3 sequence: CASSSHRGASYEQYF. In nucleotides, the CDR3 is TGTGCCAGCAGCTCCCACAGGGGGGCATCCTACGAGCAGTACTTC.

In this sample, this clone turned up a few times. The V gene is TRBV11-2, the J gene TRBJ1-2; D perhaps matches TRBD1 (6 bases). Germline V gene data show CDR1 as SGHAT and CDR2 as FQNNGV. This CDR3 is 15 amino acids long. V gave up 5 bases and J gave up 6 bases, with 19 bases separating them. The CDR3 nucleotides read TGTGCCAGCAGCGTCCCGGGACATAGGGCGAATGGCTACACCTTC. Translation: CASSVPGHRANGYTF.

This clone was counted a single time. The chain employs TRBV7-2 and TRBJ2-1; D gene uncertain. V gave up 1 base and J gave up 1 base, with 8 bases separating them. The CDR3 has 15 residues. Germline CDR1 and CDR2: SGHTA and FQGNSA. This chain's CDR3 is CASSLGASSYNEQFF. CDR3 DNA: TGTGCCAGCAGCTTAGGGGCTAGTTCCTACAATGAGCAGTTCTTC. Complete variable domain (other parts from reference TRBV7-2 and TRBJ2-1): GAGVSQSPSNKVTEKGKDVELRCDPISGHTALYWYRQSLGQGLEFLIYFQGNSAPDKSGLPSDRFSAERTGGSVSTLTIQRTQQEDSAVYLCASSLGASSYNEQFFGPGTRLTVL.

The rearrangement links TRBV12-3 or TRBV12-4 to TRBJ2-3; D gene ambiguous. There are 12 residues in the CDR3. The V end was cut by 5 bases, the J end by 2 bases, with 5 bases between. CDR3 bases: TGTGCCAGCAGTCCTATCACAGATACGCAGTATTTT. Protein sequence: CASSPITDTQYF.

The V and J genes are TRBV3-1 (or the pseudogene TRBV3-2) and TRBJ2-1, with 11 bases fitting TRBD1. Germline-derived CDR1 and CDR2 are LGHDT and YNNKEL (reference sequence). This CDR3 contains 15 residues. Losses at the gene ends were 5 bases for V and 9 bases for J; bases not matched to a gene: 9. The CDR3 sequence is CASSGGQGASFEQFF. DNA for the CDR3: TGTGCCAGCAGCGGAGGACAGGGGGCAAGTTTTGAGCAGTTCTTC.

The rearrangement links TRBV4-2 to TRBJ2-1, with D unclear. V was trimmed by 0 bases and J by 8 bases, leaving 17 bases between them. This CDR3 contains 16 residues. In germline, CDR1 is LGHNA, CDR2 YNFKEQ. Here the CDR3 reads CASSQDKGRGSDEQFF. The CDR3 DNA sequence: TGTGCCAGCAGCCAAGATAAGGGTCGCGGTTCCGATGAGCAGTTCTTC.

The V and J genes are TRBV7-3 and TRBJ2-5; possible D gene TRBD1, 6 bases. V was trimmed by 5 bases and J by 9 bases, leaving 16 bases between them. Germline V CDR1 and CDR2: SGHTA, FQGTGA. The CDR3 is made up of 13 amino acids. CDR3 loop: CASSQKGDSAQYF. The CDR3 DNA reads TGTGCCAGCAGCCAAAAGGGGGATTCGGCCCAGTACTTC.

The CDR3 sequence: CASSQGGRAQPQHF. The CDR3 nucleotides read TGTGCCAGCAGTCAAGGTGGGAGGGCTCAGCCCCAGCATTTT. The J gene is TRBJ1-5, the V gene TRBV7-9, with unresolved D. Germline CDR1 SEHNR, CDR2 FQNEAQ (reference sequence). The CDR3 has 14 amino acids. Trimming stripped 6 bases from V and 6 bases from J, with 15 bases between.

This clone was counted only a few times. The CDR3 DNA reads as TGTGCCAGCAGTTGGACAGGGATCGATGGCTACACCTTC. Translating it yields CASSWTGIDGYTF. This rearrangement joins TRBV27 to TRBJ1-2; 8 bases map to TRBD1. From germline, CDR1 is MNHEY and CDR2 SMNVEV (reference sequence). The V and J ends lost 4 bases and 6 bases, in that order; junction bases with no gene match: 4. The CDR3 sequence is 13 residues long.

The gene calls are TRBV14 and TRBJ1-6, with 7 bases that match TRBD1. CDR1 is SGHDN and CDR2 is FVKESK in the germline V gene. V lost 0 bases and J lost 5; bases outside the gene matches: 7. The CDR3 runs 17 residues. CDR3 DNA sequence: TGTGCCAGCAGCCAAGATCGACCGGGACAGAATAATTCACCCCTCCACTTT. Translating gives CASSQDRPGQNNSPLHF. Full variable domain (outside the CDR3, taken from reference TRBV14 and TRBJ1-6): EAGVTQFPSHSVIEKGQTVTLRCDPISGHDNLYWYRRVMGKEIKFLLHFVKESKQDESGMPNNRFLAERTGGTYSTLKVQPAELEDSGVYFCASSQDRPGQNNSPLHFGNGTRLTVT.

The chain joins TRBV28 to TRBJ1-1; TRBD1 might be the D (5 bases). The germline V gene encodes CDR1 MDHEN and CDR2 SYDVKM. With 5 bases removed from V and 1 base from J, the gap between germline ends came to 17 bases. The CDR3 is 16 amino acids. CDR3 region: CASSTPGAGRNTEAFF. The CDR3 nucleotides are TGTGCCAGCAGTACCCCTGGAGCAGGGAGGAACACTGAAGCTTTCTTT.

The chain has TRBV7-8 and TRBJ2-1, with 7 bases lining up with TRBD2. This CDR3 is 15 amino acids long. J lost 0 bases, V lost 1 base, and 0 bases had no gene match. The germline gives CDR1 SGHVS, CDR2 FQNEAQ. The CDR3 protein is CASSLGGGSYNEQFF. The CDR3 DNA follows: TGTGCCAGCAGCTTAGGCGGGGGCTCCTACAATGAGCAGTTCTTC.

This clone turned up a few times. The V and J genes are TRBV5-1 and TRBJ1-1, with D hard to call. The CDR3 has 13 amino acids. Deletions cut 5 bases from V and 3 bases from J, with 11 bases between. CDR1 SGHRS and CDR2 YFSETQ come from the germline V gene. Here the CDR3 DNA reads TGCGCCAGCAGTAGATTCACGGACACTGAAGCTTTCTTT. It encodes CASSRFTDTEAFF.

V is TRBV9 and J is TRBJ2-3, with 13 bases fitting TRBD2. Germline V gene lookup returns CDR1 SGDLS and CDR2 YYNGEE. CDR3 length: 15 residues. The junction had 5 bases not matched to a gene; V was cut back by 6 bases and J by 4 bases. This CDR3 is CASTRTSGGPDTQYF. Written as DNA, the CDR3 is TGTGCCAGCACGCGGACTAGCGGGGGCCCAGATACGCAGTATTTT.

The chain recombines TRBV11-2 with TRBJ2-7, with 8 bases identical to TRBD1. The CDR3 covers 15 residues. V was clipped by 4 bases and J by 3 bases; unmatched bases: 8. Germline V CDR1 and CDR2: SGHAT, FQNNGV. The CDR3 sequence is CASSSSDRGDYEQYF. The CDR3, as DNA: TGTGCCAGCAGCTCTTCCGACAGGGGTGACTACGAGCAGTACTTC.

The V gene is TRBV4-1, the J gene TRBJ1-4, with D possibly matching TRBD1 (6 bases). CDR1 is MGHRA, CDR2 YSYEKL, per germline. The CDR3 consists of 16 residues. V was shortened by 1 base and J by 9 bases, with 18 bases between the two germline ends. This chain's CDR3 is CASSQAVAQGIQKLFF. CDR3 sequence (DNA): TGCGCCAGCAGCCAAGCGGTAGCACAGGGTATTCAAAAACTGTTTTTT.

The chain carries TRBV25-1 and TRBJ2-5; D is unclear. V dropped 1 base and J dropped 4 bases, with 7 bases sitting between them. Looked up from germline, CDR1 is MGHDK and CDR2 is SYGVNS. The CDR3 loop spans 13 amino acids. The DNA for the CDR3 is TGTGCCAGCAGTGAATTTGGGTTAGAGACCCAGTACTTC. Translation gives CASSEFGLETQYF.

The V gene is TRBV28, the J gene TRBJ1-5; D gene ambiguous. The germline V gene encodes CDR1 MDHEN and CDR2 SYDVKM. The CDR3 length is 13 residues. V lost 7 bases and J 3 bases, leaving 10 bases between the germline ends. The chain's CDR3 is CASKLGNNQPQHF. The CDR3 region has the DNA TGTGCCAGCAAGTTAGGGAACAATCAGCCCCAGCATTTT.

V and J are TRBV2 and TRBJ1-5; D call uncertain. The CDR3 contains 12 residues. V lost 9 bases to trimming and J lost 6 bases, with 12 bases between them. CDR1 is SNHLY and CDR2 is FYNNEI in the germline V gene. Here the CDR3 DNA reads TGTGCCAGTAGCGACGGTGGTCAGCCCCAGCATTTT. Amino acid sequence: CASSDGGQPQHF.

The chain has TRBV7-3 and TRBJ2-3, with D unresolved. Germline values: CDR1 SGHTA, CDR2 FQGTGA. V gave up 0 bases and J gave up 0 bases, with 4 bases separating them. CDR3 size: 14 residues. CDR3 DNA sequence: TGTGCCAGCAGCTTAACCAAGAGCACAGATACGCAGTATTTT. It codes for CASSLTKSTDTQYF.

V gene TRBV28 combines with J gene TRBJ1-4, with 7 bases aligning to TRBD1. Trimming at V came to 6 bases and at J to 6 bases, leaving 13 bases not matched to a gene. The germline gives CDR1 MDHEN, CDR2 SYDVKM. The CDR3 contains 16 residues. The CDR3 region is CASRTQGRGFDEKLFF. The CDR3 DNA is TGTGCCAGCAGGACACAGGGGCGGGGGTTTGATGAAAAACTGTTTTTT.

This clone has only one observation. This sequence joins TRBV11-3 and TRBJ2-1; 10 bases agree with TRBD2. The V and J ends lost 6 bases and 7 bases, in that order; junction bases with no gene match: 6. CDR1 and CDR2 from the germline V gene are SGHNT and YENEEA. The CDR3 spans 14 residues. The chain's CDR3 is CASSGLAGVNEQFF. CDR3 coding DNA: TGTGCCAGCAGTGGGCTAGCGGGAGTAAATGAGCAGTTCTTC.

The DNA for the CDR3 is TGTGCCAGCAGTGAGGGACGACCGGTGAGGCACTATGGCTACACCTTC. It translates to CASSEGRPVRHYGYTF. This chain joins TRBV2 and TRBJ1-2; D possibly corresponds to TRBD1 (5 bases). Germline loops: CDR1 SNHLY, CDR2 FYNNEI. V was cut by 3 bases and J by 3 bases, with 17 bases left in between. CDR3 length: 16 residues. The variable domain in full, with the rest retrieved from reference TRBV2 and TRBJ1-2, is EPEVTQTPSHQVTQMGQEVILRCVPISNHLYFYWYRQILGQKVEFLVSFYNNEISEKSEIFDDQFSVERPDGSNFTLKIRSTKLEDSAMYFCASSEGRPVRHYGYTFGSGTRLTVV.

The chain recombines TRBV6-5 with TRBJ1-2; D unresolved. The CDR3 loop spans 15 amino acids. V dropped 9 bases and J dropped 0 bases, with 17 bases sitting between them. Looked up from germline, CDR1 is MNHEY and CDR2 is SVGAGI. This chain's CDR3 is CASDSGVLPNYGYTF. CDR3 in DNA: TGTGCCAGTGACTCAGGAGTTCTTCCTAACTATGGCTACACCTTC.

The chain links TRBV27 to TRBJ1-1; 8 bases map to TRBD1. The V gene's germline CDR1 is MNHEY and CDR2 SMNVEV (reference sequence). J lost 3 bases, V lost 0 bases, and 12 bases had no gene match. CDR3 length: 18 residues. The CDR3 region is CASSLSSAGGLSDTEAFF. Here the CDR3 DNA reads TGTGCCAGCAGTTTATCATCTGCAGGGGGCCTTAGCGACACTGAAGCTTTCTTT.

This chain joins TRBV27 and TRBJ2-1, with TRBD2 matching 7 bases. Germline CDR1 is MNHEY and CDR2 is SMNVEV (reference sequence). The CDR3 consists of 15 residues. The ends lost 3 bases at V and 0 bases at J; junction bases unmatched: 2. The CDR3 DNA is TGTGCCAGCAGTTTGCGGGGGAGCTCCTACAATGAGCAGTTCTTC. It encodes CASSLRGSSYNEQFF.

The CDR3 nucleotides read TGTGCCAGTGGGAGCCCTCAGGGCTATGGCTACACCTTC. Its protein product is CASGSPQGYGYTF. The chain links TRBV6-6 to TRBJ1-2; D may be TRBD1 (5 bases). V was shortened by 9 bases and J by 4 bases, with 15 bases between the two germline ends. The CDR3 has 13 amino acids. CDR1 and CDR2 (germline): MNHNY, SVGAGI (reference sequence).

The CDR3 nucleotides are TGTGCCAGCAGTTACTCGACGCGGAACCACTACGAGCAGTACTTC. Translation gives CASSYSTRNHYEQYF. The rearrangement links TRBV6-5 to TRBJ2-7; D remains ambiguous. Trimming removed 0 bases at V and 3 bases at J, with 12 bases between. The CDR3 has 15 amino acids. Germline CDR1 and CDR2: MNHEY and SVGAGI.